Given below is one TCR beta chain in context. What it recognizes is unknown. These data come from a study of T cell responses to AZD1222 COVID-19 vaccine. Study in general: Some second doses came at about 4 weeks and others at about 12 weeks; these were pooled.

The CDR3 covers 16 residues. Germline V gene lookup returns CDR1 MGHDK and CDR2 SYGVNS. V shed 3 bases and J shed 0 bases, with 12 bases lying between them. General observations from the study: Repertoires were obtained only post-peak T cell response. Spike-spanning, vaccine-associated CD4 TCRs were dominant at 160-218 and 743-854. A rise in Spike-specific TCR breadth and depth followed two AZD1222 doses.

Repertoires were generated with immunoSEQ multiplex PCR, while TCRdb's copy carries only in-frame clones and drops some. The sample comprises tens of thousands of clones, 70% to 90% of which are singletons, and approximately 22% rests with the top ten. The sequence was collected from an adult in good health. The material sequenced was peripheral blood, taken on day 0 of AZD1222 vaccination. The chain links TRBV25-1 to TRBJ1-3; no firm D call. CDR3 amino acids: CASSEIGVDSGNTIYF. The CDR3 nucleotides are TGTGCCAGCAGTGAGATCGGCGTGGACTCTGGAAACACCATATATTTT.